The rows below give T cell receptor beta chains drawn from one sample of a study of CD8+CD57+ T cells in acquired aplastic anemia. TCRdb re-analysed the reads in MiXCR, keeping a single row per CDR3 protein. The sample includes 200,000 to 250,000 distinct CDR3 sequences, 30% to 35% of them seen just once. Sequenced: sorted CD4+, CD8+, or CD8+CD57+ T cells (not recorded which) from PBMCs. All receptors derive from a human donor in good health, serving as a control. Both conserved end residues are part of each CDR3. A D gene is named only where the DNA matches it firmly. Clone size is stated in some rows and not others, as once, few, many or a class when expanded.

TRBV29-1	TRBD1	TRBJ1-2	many	TGCAGCGTTGAAAGGGACAGGGGGGACTATGGCTACACCTTC	CSVERDRGDYGYTF
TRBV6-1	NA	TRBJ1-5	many	TGTGCCAGCAGCACCGAGGGTCAGCCCCAGCATTTT	CASSTEGQPQHF
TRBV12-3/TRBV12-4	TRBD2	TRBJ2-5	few	TGTGCCAGCAGTTTAGGGGGACTAGCGGGGATTTCGGAGACCCAGTACTTC	CASSLGGLAGISETQYF
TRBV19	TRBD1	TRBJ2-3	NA	TGTGCCAGTAGTCCGGGGACAGGGGGTACAGATACGCAGTATTTT	CASSPGTGGTDTQYF
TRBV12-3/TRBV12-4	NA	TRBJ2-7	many	TGTGCCAGCAGTCGGGCGGGTTCCTACGAGCAGTACTTC	CASSRAGSYEQYF
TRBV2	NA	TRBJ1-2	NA	TGTGCCACGAAGGACGTTGGGGCTGACTATGGCTACACCTTC	CATKDVGADYGYTF
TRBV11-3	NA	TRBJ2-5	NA	TGTGCCAGCAGCAGGGGGACTACCCTACAAGAGACCCAGTACTTC	CASSRGTTLQETQYF
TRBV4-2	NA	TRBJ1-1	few	TGTGCCAGCAGCCAAGACGTCGGCAGAATGAACACTGAAGCTTTCTTT	CASSQDVGRMNTEAFF
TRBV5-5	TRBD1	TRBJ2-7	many	TGTGCCAGCAGCTCTCCTGGACAGGGGTTCGACGAGCAGTACTTC	CASSSPGQGFDEQYF
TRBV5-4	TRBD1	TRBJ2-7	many	TGTGCCAGCAGCCCGTGGGACAGGACCTACGATGAGCAGTACTTC	CASSPWDRTYDEQYF
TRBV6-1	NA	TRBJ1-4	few	TGTGCCAGCAAAGACACCGCGGATAATGAAAAACTGTTTTTT	CASKDTADNEKLFF
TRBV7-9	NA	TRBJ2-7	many	TGTGCCAGCAGCCCGCAGGGGAACGAGCAGTACTTC	CASSPQGNEQYF
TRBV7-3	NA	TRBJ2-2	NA	TGTGCCAGCAGCACACCGGGACGGGGGAACACCGGGGAGCTGTTTTTT	CASSTPGRGNTGELFF
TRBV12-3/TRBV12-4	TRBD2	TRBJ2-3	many	TGTGCCAGCAGCCCCGGGAGGAGACGAATTGTAGATACGCAGTATTTT	CASSPGRRRIVDTQYF
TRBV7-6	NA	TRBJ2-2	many	TGTGCCAGCAGCTTAACACTGCGTGCCGGGGAGCTGTTTTTT	CASSLTLRAGELFF
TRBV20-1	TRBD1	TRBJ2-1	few	TGCAGTGCTAGAGCCCCATCCGGGACAGGGGGCTTTAATAGGTATGAGCAGTTCTTC	CSARAPSGTGGFNRYEQFF
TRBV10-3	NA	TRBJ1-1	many	TGTGCCAGCCTACGGGGAGGGGGAACCTATGAAGCTTTCTTT	CASLRGGGTYEAFF
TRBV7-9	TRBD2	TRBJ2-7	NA	TGTGCCAGCAGACTAGCGGGGGGTACTTACGAGCAGTACTTC	CASRLAGGTYEQYF
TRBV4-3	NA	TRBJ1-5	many	TGCGCCAGCAGCCAAGTTGTCGGGAACAATCAGCCCCAGCATTTT	CASSQVVGNNQPQHF
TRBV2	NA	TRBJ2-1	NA	TGTGCCAGCAGTGCCGGGGGGCGGAGGCAGTTCTTC	CASSAGGRRQFF
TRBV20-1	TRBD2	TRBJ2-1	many	TGCAGTGCTAGAGATCAAGGCGGGGGGGGATACAATGAGCAGTTCTTC	CSARDQGGGGYNEQFF
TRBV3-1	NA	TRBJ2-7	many	TGTGCCAGCAGCCTAAGTACCACCTCCTACGAGCAGTACTTC	CASSLSTTSYEQYF
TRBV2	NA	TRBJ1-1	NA	TGTGCCAGCGTCAATTTTTCAGGCGAGGCTGAAGCTTTCTTT	CASVNFSGEAEAFF
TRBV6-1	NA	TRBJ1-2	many	TGTGCCAGCAAAGCTTCCGGGGCCCGCCGCTACACCTTC	CASKASGARRYTF
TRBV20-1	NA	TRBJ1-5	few	TGCAGTGTGGTCAGGTCTGGGCAGCCCCAGCATTTT	CSVVRSGQPQHF
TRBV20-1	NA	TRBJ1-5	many	TGCAGTGCTAGTCAGACAGGCCTCAGCAATCAGCCCCAGCATTTT	CSASQTGLSNQPQHF
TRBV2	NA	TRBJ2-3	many	TGTGCCAGCAGTGAGAACAGGAGAACGCAGTATTTT	CASSENRRTQYF
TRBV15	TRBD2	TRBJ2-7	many	TGTGCCACCAGCAGATCAGGGACTAGCGGAGAGCAGTACTTC	CATSRSGTSGEQYF
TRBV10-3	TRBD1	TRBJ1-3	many	TGTGCCATCAGTCGGACAGGGCCTTTCTCTGGAAACACCATATATTTT	CAISRTGPFSGNTIYF